Presented here are 8 T cell receptor beta chains from one specimen sequenced in a study of shared clonotypes between healthy human individuals. Positive CCR7 selection of CD45RO-negative cells yielded the naive CD8 cells, and terminally differentiated effector memory CD45RA+ cells were excluded. Clones were read by immunoSEQ multiplex PCR, and TCRdb kept only the in-frame ones, dropping some. The sample lists about 2 million clones; roughly 94% were seen once. The specimen sequenced was naive CD8+ T cells sorted from blood. These receptors originate from a young man in good health.

The chain carries TRBV9 and TRBJ2-3; 8 bases align to TRBD1. This CDR3 contains 17 residues. V lost 3 bases to trimming and J lost 2 bases; unmatched junction nucleotides: 11. Germline CDR1 is SGDLS and CDR2 is YYNGEE. CDR3 DNA sequence: TGTGCCAGCAGCGCGAGTACCGGGACAGGACTCACAGATACGCAGTATTTT. Translation gives CASSASTGTGLTDTQYF.

As for this clone: This specimen includes other DNA sequences encoding the same CDR3. The rearrangement joins TRBV6-5 to TRBJ2-7; 8 nucleotides align to TRBD2. With V trimmed by 2 bases and J by 2 bases, 5 bases remained unmatched. Germline V gene sequence: CDR1 MNHEY, CDR2 SVGAGI. The CDR3 runs 15 residues. CDR3 residues: CASSYSGGSTYEQYF. CDR3 nucleotide sequence: TGTGCCAGCAGTTACAGCGGGGGATCGACCTACGAGCAGTACTTC.

Only one count was recorded for this clone. This specimen includes other DNA sequences encoding the same CDR3. This chain joins TRBV5-1 and TRBJ2-1; 7 nucleotides match TRBD2. This CDR3 contains 14 residues. Germline V lookup: CDR1 SGHRS, CDR2 YFSETQ. J was trimmed by 0 bases and V by 4 bases; bases with no gene match: 1. DNA for the CDR3: TGCGCCAGCAGCGGCGGGAGCTCCTACAATGAGCAGTTCTTC. Amino acid sequence: CASSGGSSYNEQFF.

The chain carries TRBV2 and TRBJ2-6; D may be TRBD2 (5 bases). This CDR3 has 15 residues. Trimming took off 3 bases at V and 2 bases at J, with 8 bases between the two ends. The germline V gene encodes CDR1 SNHLY and CDR2 FYNNEI. This CDR3 reads CASSDGETGANVLTF. The CDR3 DNA sequence: TGTGCCAGCAGTGACGGGGAAACTGGGGCCAACGTCCTGACTTTC.

The V gene is TRBV13, the J gene TRBJ2-7; 9 bases fit TRBD2. CDR1 PRHDT and CDR2 FYEKMQ come from the germline V gene (reference sequence). Trimming cost V 0 bases and J 2 bases; bases outside gene matches: 2. This CDR3 comprises 15 residues. CDR3 bases: TGTGCCAGCAGCTTAGGGGCGGGAGGGGCCTACGAGCAGTACTTC. Translating it yields CASSLGAGGAYEQYF.

V and J are TRBV27 and TRBJ2-7, with D possibly being TRBD2 (7 bases). The CDR3 totals 15 residues. Between the trimmed V and J ends, which lost 3 bases and 4 bases, there was a span of 16 bases. Germline V lookup: CDR1 MNHEY, CDR2 SMNVEV (reference sequence). The CDR3 spells CASSLGGGVIYEQYF. CDR3 DNA: TGTGCCAGCAGTTTGGGAGGGGGGGTTATTTACGAGCAGTACTTC.

This clone was found once. V usage is TRBV19 and J usage is TRBJ1-2; D unresolved. The CDR3 contains 15 residues. Trimming removed 3 bases from V and 4 bases from J, with 15 bases in between. Germline CDR1 and CDR2: LNHDA and SQIVND (reference sequence). Written as DNA, the CDR3 is TGTGCCAGTAGTATCCGACGTTACCCCTCCTATGGCTACACCTTC. Translating it yields CASSIRRYPSYGYTF. Full variable domain (rest looked up from reference TRBV19 and TRBJ1-2): DGGITQSPKYLFRKEGQNVTLSCEQNLNHDAMYWYRQDPGQGLRLIYYSQIVNDFQKGDIAEGYSVSREKKESFPLTVTSAQKNPTAFYLCASSIRRYPSYGYTFGSGTRLTVV.

The chain couples TRBV9 to TRBJ2-3; 7 bases are a match to TRBD2. CDR3 size: 14 residues. In germline, CDR1 is SGDLS, CDR2 YYNGEE. Trimming removed 2 bases from V and 4 bases from J; junction bases left unmatched: 4. CDR3 nucleotide sequence: TGTGCCAGCAGCGTCCTCGCGGGAGCAGATACGCAGTATTTT. It yields the protein CASSVLAGADTQYF.